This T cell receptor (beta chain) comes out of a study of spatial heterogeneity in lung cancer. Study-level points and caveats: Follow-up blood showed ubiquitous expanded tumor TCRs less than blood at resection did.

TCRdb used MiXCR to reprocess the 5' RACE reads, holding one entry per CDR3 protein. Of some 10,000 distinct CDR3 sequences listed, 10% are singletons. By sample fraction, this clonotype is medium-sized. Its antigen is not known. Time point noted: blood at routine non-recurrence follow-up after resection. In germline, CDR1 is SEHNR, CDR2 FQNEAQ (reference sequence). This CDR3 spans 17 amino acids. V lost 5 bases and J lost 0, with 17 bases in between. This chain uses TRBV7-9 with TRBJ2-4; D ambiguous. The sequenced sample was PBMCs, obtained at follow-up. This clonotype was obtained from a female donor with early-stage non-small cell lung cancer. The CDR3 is CASSPNSKPIAKNIQYF. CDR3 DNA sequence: TGTGCCAGCAGCCCCAACAGCAAACCCATAGCCAAAAACATTCAGTACTTC. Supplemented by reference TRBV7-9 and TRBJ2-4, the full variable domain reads DTGVSQNPRHKITKRGQNVTFRCDPISEHNRLYWYRQTLGQGPEFLTYFQNEAQLEKSRLLSDRFSAERPKGSFSTLEIQRTEQGDSAMYLCASSPNSKPIAKNIQYFGAGTRLSVL.